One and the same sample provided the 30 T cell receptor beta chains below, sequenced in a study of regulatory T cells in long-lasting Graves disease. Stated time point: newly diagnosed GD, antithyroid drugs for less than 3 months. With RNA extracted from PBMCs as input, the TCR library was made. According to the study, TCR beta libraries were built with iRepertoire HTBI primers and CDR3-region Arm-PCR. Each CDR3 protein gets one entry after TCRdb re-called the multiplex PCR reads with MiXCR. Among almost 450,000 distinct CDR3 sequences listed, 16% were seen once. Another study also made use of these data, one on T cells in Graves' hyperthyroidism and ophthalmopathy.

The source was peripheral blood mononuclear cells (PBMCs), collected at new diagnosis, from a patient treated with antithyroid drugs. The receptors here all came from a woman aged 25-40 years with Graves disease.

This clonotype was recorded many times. CDR3 in amino acids: CASSFGAWNQETQYF. For the CDR3, the DNA is TGTGCCAGCAGTTTTGGGGCTTGGAATCAAGAGACCCAGTACTTC. The J gene is TRBJ2-5, the V gene TRBV28; possibly TRBD1 for D (5 bases). Trimming cost V 3 bases and J 2 bases, with 13 bases left between them. Germline values: CDR1 MDHEN, CDR2 SYDVKM. There are 15 residues in the CDR3.

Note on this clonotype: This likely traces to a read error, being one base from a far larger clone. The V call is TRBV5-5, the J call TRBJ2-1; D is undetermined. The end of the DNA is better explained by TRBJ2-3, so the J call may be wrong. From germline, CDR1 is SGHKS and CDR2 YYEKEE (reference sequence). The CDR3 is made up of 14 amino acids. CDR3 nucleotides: TGTGCCAGCAGCTTGGCTTCGGGCCCAGATATGCAGTATTTT. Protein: CASSLASGPDMQYF.

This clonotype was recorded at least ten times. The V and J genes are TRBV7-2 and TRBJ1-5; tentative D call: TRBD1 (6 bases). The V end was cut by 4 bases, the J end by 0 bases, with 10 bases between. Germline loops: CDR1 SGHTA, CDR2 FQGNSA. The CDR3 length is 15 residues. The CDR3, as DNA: TGTGCCAGCAGCTCCAGGGGAAATAGCAATCAGCCCCAGCATTTT. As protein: CASSSRGNSNQPQHF.

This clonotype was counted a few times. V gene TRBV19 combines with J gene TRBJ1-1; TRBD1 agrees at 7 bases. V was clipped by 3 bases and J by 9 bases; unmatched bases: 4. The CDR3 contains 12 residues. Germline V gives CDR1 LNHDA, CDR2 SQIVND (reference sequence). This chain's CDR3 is CASSIEGQKAFF. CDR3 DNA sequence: TGTGCCAGTAGTATTGAGGGACAGAAAGCTTTCTTT. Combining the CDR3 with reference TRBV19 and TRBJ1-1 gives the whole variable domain DGGITQSPKYLFRKEGQNVTLSCEQNLNHDAMYWYRQDPGQGLRLIYYSQIVNDFQKGDIAEGYSVSREKKESFPLTVTSAQKNPTAFYLCASSIEGQKAFFGQGTRLTVV.

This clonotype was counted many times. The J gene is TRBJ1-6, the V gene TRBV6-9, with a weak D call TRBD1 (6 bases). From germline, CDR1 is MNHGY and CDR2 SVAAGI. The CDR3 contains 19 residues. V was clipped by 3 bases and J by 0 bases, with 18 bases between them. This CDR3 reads CASSYRPAGVGSYNSPLHF. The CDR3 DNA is TGTGCCAGCAGTTACCGACCCGCAGGGGTGGGCTCCTATAATTCACCCCTCCACTTT.

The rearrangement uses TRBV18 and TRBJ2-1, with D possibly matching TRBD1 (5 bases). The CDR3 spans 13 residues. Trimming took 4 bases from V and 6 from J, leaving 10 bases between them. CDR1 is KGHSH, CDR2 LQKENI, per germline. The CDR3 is CASSLRQGNEQFF. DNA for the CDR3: TGTGCCAGCTCACTTAGGCAGGGCAATGAGCAGTTCTTC.

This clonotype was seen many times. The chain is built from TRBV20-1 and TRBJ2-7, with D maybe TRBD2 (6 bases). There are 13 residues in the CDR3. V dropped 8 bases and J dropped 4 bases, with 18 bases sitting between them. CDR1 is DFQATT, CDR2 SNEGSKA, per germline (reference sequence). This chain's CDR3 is CSSPEAGTYEQYF. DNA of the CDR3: TGCAGTTCCCCCGAAGCCGGGACTTACGAGCAGTACTTC.

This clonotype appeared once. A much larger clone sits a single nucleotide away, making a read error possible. Here the CDR3 reads CGVRGEGTGLTEAFF. For the CDR3, the DNA is TGCGGCGTTAGAGGTGAAGGGACAGGCCTCACTGAAGCTTTCTTT. The chain uses TRBV29-1 and TRBJ1-1; 8 bases match TRBD1. Looked up from germline, CDR1 is SQVTM and CDR2 is ANQGSEA. There are 15 residues in the CDR3.

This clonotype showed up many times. The CDR3 region is CASSPRGGTSSYNEQFF. The CDR3 bases are TGTGCCAGCAGTCCCCGTGGAGGGACCAGCTCCTACAATGAGCAGTTCTTC. The chain carries TRBV12-3 or TRBV12-4 and TRBJ2-1, with D tentatively TRBD2 (6 bases). The CDR3 runs to 17 residues. Trimming took off 5 bases at V and 0 bases at J, with 17 bases between the two ends.

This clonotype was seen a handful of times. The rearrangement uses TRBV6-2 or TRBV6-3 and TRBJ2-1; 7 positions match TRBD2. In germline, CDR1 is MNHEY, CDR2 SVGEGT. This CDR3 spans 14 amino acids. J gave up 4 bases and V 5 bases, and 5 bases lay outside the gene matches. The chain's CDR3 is CASSNSGPYNEQFF. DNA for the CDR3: TGTGCCAGCAGTAATAGCGGGCCGTACAATGAGCAGTTCTTC.

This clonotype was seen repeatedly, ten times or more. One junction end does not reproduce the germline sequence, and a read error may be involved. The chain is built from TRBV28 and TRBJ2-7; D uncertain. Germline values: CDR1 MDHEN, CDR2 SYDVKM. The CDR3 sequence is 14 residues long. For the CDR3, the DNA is TGTGCCAGCGGTTTGCGGTTCCCCTCCTACGAGCAGTACTTC. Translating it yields CASGLRFPSYEQYF. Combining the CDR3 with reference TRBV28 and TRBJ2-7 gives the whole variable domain DVKVTQSSRYLVKRTGEKVFLECVQDMDHENMFWYRQDPGLGLRLIYFSYDVKMKEKGDIPEGYSVSREKKERFSLILESASTNQTSMYLCASGLRFPSYEQYFGPGTRLTVT.

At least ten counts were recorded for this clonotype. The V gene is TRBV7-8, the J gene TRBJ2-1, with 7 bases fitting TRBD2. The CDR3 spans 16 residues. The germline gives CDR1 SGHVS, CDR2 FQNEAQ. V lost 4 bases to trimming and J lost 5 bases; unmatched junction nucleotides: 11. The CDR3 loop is CASSSPGGRTNNEQFF. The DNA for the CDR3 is TGTGCCAGCAGCTCACCTGGCGGGAGAACGAACAATGAGCAGTTCTTC.

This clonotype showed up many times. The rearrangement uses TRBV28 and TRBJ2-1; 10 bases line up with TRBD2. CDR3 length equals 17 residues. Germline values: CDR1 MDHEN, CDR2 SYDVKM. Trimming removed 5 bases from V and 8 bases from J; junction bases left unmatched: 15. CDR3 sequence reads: CASSIYLGLASGDEQFF. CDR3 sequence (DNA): TGTGCCAGCAGTATATACCTGGGACTAGCGTCAGGGGATGAGCAGTTCTTC. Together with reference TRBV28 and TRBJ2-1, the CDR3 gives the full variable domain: DVKVTQSSRYLVKRTGEKVFLECVQDMDHENMFWYRQDPGLGLRLIYFSYDVKMKEKGDIPEGYSVSREKKERFSLILESASTNQTSMYLCASSIYLGLASGDEQFFGPGTRLTVL.

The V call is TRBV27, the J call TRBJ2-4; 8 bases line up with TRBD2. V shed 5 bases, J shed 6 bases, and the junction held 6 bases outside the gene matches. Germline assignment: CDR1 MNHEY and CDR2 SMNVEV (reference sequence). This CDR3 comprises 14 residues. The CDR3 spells CASSPGLGGNIQYF. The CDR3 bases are TGTGCCAGCAGTCCGGGACTAGGAGGAAACATTCAGTACTTC.

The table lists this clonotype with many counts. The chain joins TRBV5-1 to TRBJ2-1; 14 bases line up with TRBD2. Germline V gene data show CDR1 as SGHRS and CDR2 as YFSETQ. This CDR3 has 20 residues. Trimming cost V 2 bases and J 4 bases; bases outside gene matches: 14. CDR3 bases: TGCGCCAGCAGCTTAAGTTCCGGACTAGCGGGAGGTGGGCCTTACAATGAGCAGTTCTTC. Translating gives CASSLSSGLAGGGPYNEQFF.

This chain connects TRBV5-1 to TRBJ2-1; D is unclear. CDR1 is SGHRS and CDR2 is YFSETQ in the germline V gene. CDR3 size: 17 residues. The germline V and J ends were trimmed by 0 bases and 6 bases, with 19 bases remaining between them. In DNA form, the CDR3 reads TGCGCCAGCAGCTTGGGACTGCGGCACCGTTGGGTCAATGAGCAGTTCTTC. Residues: CASSLGLRHRWVNEQFF.

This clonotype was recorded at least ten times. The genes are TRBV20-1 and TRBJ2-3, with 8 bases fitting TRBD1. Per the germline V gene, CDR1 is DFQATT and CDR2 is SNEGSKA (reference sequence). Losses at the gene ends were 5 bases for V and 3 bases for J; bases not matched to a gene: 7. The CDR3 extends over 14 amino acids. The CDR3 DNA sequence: TGCAGTGCTCAAATCAGGGGGCTTACAGATACGCAGTATTTT. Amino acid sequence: CSAQIRGLTDTQYF.

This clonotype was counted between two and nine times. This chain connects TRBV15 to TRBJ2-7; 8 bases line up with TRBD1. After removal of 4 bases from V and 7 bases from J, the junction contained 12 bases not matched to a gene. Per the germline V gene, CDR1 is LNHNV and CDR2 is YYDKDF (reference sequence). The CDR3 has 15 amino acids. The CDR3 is CATSKRRTGMGEQYF. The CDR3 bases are TGTGCCACCAGCAAGAGGAGGACAGGGATGGGGGAGCAGTACTTC.

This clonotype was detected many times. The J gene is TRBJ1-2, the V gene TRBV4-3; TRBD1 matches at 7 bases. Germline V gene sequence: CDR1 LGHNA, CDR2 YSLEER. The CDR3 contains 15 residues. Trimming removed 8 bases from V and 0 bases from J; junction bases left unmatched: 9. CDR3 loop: CASSPGQPTNYGYTF. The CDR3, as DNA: TGCGCCAGCTCCCCGGGACAGCCTACTAACTATGGCTACACCTTC.

The DNA for the CDR3 is TGCAGCGTTGAAGAACACAGAATCTCTGGGGCCAACGTCCTGACTTTC. This gives the protein CSVEEHRISGANVLTF. The rearrangement uses TRBV29-1 and TRBJ2-6; D gene uncertain. V was clipped by 0 bases and J by 0 bases, with 9 bases between them. In germline, CDR1 is SQVTM, CDR2 ANQGSEA. The CDR3 has 16 amino acids.

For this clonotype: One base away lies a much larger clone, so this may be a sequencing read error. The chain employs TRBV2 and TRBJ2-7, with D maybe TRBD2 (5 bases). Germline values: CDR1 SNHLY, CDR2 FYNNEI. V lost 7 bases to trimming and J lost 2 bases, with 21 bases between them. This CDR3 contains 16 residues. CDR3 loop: CASMEADGRKAYEQYF. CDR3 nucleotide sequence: TGTGCCAGCATGGAAGCGGACGGAAGAAAGGCCTACGAGCAGTACTTC. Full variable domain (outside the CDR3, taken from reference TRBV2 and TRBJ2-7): EPEVTQTPSHQVTQMGQEVILRCVPISNHLYFYWYRQILGQKVEFLVSFYNNEISEKSEIFDDQFSVERPDGSNFTLKIRSTKLEDSAMYFCASMEADGRKAYEQYFGPGTRLTVT.

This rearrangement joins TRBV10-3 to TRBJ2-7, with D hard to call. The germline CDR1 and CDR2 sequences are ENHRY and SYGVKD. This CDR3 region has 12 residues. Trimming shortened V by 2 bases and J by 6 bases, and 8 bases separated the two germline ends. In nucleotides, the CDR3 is TGTGCCATCAGTGAGCGGGTTGGCGAGCAGTACTTC. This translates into CAISERVGEQYF.

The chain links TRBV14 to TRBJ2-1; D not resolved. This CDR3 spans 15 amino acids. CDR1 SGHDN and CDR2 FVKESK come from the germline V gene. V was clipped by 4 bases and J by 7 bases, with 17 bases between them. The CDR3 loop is CASSPWTGLGNEQFF. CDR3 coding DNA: TGTGCCAGCAGCCCCTGGACCGGATTGGGGAATGAGCAGTTCTTC. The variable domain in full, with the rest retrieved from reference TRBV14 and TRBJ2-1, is EAGVTQFPSHSVIEKGQTVTLRCDPISGHDNLYWYRRVMGKEIKFLLHFVKESKQDESGMPNNRFLAERTGGTYSTLKVQPAELEDSGVYFCASSPWTGLGNEQFFGPGTRLTVL.

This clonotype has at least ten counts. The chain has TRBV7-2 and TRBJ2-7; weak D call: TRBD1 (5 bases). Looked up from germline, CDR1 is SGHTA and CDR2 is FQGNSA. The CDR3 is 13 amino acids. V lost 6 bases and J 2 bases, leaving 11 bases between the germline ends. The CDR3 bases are TGTGCCAGCAGGACGACAGACACCTACGAGCAGTACTTC. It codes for CASRTTDTYEQYF.

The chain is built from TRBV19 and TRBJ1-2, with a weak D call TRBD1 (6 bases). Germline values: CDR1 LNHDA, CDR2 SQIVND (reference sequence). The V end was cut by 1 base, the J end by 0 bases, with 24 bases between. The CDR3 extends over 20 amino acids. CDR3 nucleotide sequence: TGTGCCAGTAGTATAGTTGGTACCGGGACATTCTCCCAGTCTAACTATGGCTACACCTTC. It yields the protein CASSIVGTGTFSQSNYGYTF.

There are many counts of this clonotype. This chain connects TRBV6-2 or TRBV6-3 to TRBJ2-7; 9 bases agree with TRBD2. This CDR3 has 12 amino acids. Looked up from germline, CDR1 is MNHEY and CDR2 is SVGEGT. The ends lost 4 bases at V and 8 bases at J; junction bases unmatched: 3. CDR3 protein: CASSSSGNKQYF. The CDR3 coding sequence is TGTGCCAGCAGTTCTAGCGGGAATAAGCAGTACTTC.

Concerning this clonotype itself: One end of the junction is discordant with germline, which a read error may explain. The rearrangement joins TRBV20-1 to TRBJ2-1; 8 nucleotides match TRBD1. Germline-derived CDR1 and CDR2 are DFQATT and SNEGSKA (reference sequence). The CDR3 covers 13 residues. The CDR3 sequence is CSAGETGADEQFF. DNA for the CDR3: TGCAGTGCTGGAGAGACAGGGGCCGATGAGCAGTTCTTC.

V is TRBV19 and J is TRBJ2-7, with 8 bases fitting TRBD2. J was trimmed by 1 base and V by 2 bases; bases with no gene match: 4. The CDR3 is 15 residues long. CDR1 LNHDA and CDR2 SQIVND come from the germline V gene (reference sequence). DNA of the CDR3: TGTGCCAGTAGTATATGGAGCGGGAGTTCCTACGAGCAGTACTTC. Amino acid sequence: CASSIWSGSSYEQYF.

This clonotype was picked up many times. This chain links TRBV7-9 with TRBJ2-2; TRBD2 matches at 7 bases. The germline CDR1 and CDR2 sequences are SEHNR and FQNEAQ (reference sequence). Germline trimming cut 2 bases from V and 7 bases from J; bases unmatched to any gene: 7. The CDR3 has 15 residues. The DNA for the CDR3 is TGTGCCAGCAGCTTATATGCGGGAGCGGACGGGGAGCTGTTTTTT. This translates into CASSLYAGADGELFF.

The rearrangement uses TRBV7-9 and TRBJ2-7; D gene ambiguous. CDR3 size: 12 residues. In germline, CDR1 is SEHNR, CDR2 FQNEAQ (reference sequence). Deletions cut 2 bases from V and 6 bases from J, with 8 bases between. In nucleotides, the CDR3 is TGTGCCAGCAGCTTAAGTAGGGTCGAGCAGTACTTC. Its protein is CASSLSRVEQYF.